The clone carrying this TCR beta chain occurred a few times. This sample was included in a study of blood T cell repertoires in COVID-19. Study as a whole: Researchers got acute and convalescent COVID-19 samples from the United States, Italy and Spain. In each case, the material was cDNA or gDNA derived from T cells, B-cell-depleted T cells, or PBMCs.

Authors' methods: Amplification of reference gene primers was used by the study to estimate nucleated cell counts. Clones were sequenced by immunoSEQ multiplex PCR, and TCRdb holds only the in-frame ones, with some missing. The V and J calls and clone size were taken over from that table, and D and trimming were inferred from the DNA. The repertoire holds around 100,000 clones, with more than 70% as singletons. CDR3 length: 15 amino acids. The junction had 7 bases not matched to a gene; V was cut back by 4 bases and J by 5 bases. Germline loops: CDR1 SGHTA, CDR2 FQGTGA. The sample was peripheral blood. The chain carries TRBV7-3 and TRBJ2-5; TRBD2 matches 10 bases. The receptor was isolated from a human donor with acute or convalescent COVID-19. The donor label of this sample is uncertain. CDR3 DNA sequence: TGTGCCAGCAGCTATAGCGGGGGGTTACGTGAGACCCAGTACTTC. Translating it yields CASSYSGGLRETQYF.